This TCR beta chain was sequenced for a study of blood T cell repertoires in COVID-19. Overall study: COVID-19 samples from acute and convalescent phases originated in the United States, Italy and Spain. Sources were T cells, B-cell-depleted T cells, or PBMCs; the material itself was cDNA or gDNA.

Profiled with immunoSEQ multiplex PCR; TCRdb holds only in-frame clones, not every one. The repertoire has more than 200,000 clones, 88% of them found once; the top ten carry around 2.9%. Germline assignment: CDR1 GTSNPN and CDR2 SVGIG (reference sequence). This CDR3 is 16 amino acids long. The V segment lost 2 bases and the J segment 0 bases; nucleotides outside the gene matches: 6. This clonotype was sampled from a woman aged 55-75 years with acute or convalescent COVID-19. V and J are TRBV30 and TRBJ2-3; 9 positions agree with TRBD2. Sequencing input: peripheral blood. CDR3 in DNA: TGTGCCTGGAGTTTAGCGGGGGCAGGGAGCACAGATACGCAGTATTTT. It specifies CAWSLAGAGSTDTQYF.